The sequence of this T cell receptor beta chain was determined in a study of T cells in narcolepsy. Sequencing used immunoSEQ multiplex PCR; TCRdb keeps in-frame clones, though not all of them. The sample shows approximately 23,000 clones, 65% to 90% of them seen only once. The germline CDR1 and CDR2 sequences are MDHEN and SYDVKM. The V end lost 4 bases, the J end lost 11 bases, and 9 bases lay between the germline ends. The CDR3 covers 11 residues. The sample consisted of memory (CD45RA-) CD4+ T cells from blood. V usage is TRBV28 and J usage is TRBJ2-1, with D unresolved. The source of this sequence is a human donor in good health. CDR3 sequence (DNA): TGTGCCAGCAGTTACCGAACGAAGCAGTTCTTC. As protein: CASSYRTKQFF.